This entry lists 2 T cell receptor beta chains sequenced from one sample in a study of vaccination and CD4 T cells after COVID-19. These receptors have no known antigen. Cultured CD4+ T cell DNA underwent sequencing with the Oncomine TCR Beta short-read assay. TCRdb itself ran the PCR reads through MiXCR, one entry per CDR3 protein. Altogether about 13,000 distinct CDR3 sequences are present, roughly two fifths being singletons, with the ten largest covering roughly a tenth. This sample's treatment: roughly ten-day PBMC culture with coronavirus spike peptide pools or control peptides (ViraFEST assay). The starting material was CD4+ T cells from blood, cultured in vitro, obtained after SARS-CoV-2 vaccination. These receptors all stem from a human donor who had recovered from COVID-19.

The rearrangement uses TRBV20-1 and TRBJ2-5; D unresolved. CDR3 length: 13 amino acids. In germline, CDR1 is DFQATT, CDR2 SNEGSKA (reference sequence). Trimming took 0 bases from V and 2 from J, leaving 7 bases between them. Written as DNA, the CDR3 is TGCAGTGCTAGAGATGGGATTCAAGAGACCCAGTACTTC. This translates into CSARDGIQETQYF.

The V call is TRBV28, the J call TRBJ1-2; D is perhaps TRBD1 (6 bases). Germline V gives CDR1 MDHEN, CDR2 SYDVKM. V gave up 5 bases and J gave up 8 bases, with 12 bases separating them. The CDR3 covers 12 residues. CDR3 in DNA: TGTGCCAGCAGTGTTGGCGGGGGCGGCTACACCTTC. Protein product: CASSVGGGGYTF.